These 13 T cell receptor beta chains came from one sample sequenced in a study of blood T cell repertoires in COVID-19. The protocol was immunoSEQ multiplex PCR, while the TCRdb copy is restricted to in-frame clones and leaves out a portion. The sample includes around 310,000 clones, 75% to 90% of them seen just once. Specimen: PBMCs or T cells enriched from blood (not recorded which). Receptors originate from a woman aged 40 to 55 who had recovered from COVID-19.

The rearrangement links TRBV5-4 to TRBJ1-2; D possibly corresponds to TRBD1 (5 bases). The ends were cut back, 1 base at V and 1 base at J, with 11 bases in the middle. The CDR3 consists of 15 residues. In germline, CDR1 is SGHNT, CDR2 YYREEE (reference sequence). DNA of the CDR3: TGTGCCAGCAGCTTGCCAGGACAATTTAACTATGGCTACACCTTC. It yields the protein CASSLPGQFNYGYTF.

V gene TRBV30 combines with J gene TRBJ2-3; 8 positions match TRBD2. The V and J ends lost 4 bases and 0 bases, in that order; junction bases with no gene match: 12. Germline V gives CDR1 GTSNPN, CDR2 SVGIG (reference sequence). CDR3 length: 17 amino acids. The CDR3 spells CAWTSFPAGASTDTQYF. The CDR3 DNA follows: TGTGCCTGGACCTCATTCCCAGCGGGGGCAAGCACAGATACGCAGTATTTT.

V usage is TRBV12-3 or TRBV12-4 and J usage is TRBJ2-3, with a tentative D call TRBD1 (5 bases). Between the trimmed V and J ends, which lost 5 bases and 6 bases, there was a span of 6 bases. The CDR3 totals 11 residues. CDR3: CASSKGDTQYF. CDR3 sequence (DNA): TGTGCCAGCAGTAAGGGGGATACGCAGTATTTT.

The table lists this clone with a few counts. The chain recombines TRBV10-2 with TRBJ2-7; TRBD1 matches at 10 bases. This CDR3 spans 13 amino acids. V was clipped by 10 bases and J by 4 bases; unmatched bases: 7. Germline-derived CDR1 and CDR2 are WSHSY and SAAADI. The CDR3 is CATRDRGNYEQYF. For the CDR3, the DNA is TGCGCCACCCGGGACAGGGGTAATTACGAGCAGTACTTC.

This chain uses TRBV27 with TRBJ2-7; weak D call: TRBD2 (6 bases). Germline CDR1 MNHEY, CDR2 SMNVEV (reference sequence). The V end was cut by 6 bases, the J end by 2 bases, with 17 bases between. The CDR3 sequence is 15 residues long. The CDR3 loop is CASSEHRTNPYEQYF. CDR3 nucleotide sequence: TGTGCCAGCAGCGAACATAGGACTAACCCCTACGAGCAGTACTTC.

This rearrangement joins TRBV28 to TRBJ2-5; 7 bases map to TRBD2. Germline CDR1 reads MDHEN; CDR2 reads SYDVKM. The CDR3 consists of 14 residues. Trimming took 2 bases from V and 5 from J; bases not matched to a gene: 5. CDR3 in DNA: TGTGCCAGCAGTTTACCCCTGGGAGGGGAGACCCAGTACTTC. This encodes CASSLPLGGETQYF.

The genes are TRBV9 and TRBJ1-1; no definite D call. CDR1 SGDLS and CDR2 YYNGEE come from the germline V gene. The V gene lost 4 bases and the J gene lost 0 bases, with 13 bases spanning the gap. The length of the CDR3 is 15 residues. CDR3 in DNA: TGTGCCAGCAGCAAGAGGGCTTCGATGAACACTGAAGCTTTCTTT. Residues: CASSKRASMNTEAFF.

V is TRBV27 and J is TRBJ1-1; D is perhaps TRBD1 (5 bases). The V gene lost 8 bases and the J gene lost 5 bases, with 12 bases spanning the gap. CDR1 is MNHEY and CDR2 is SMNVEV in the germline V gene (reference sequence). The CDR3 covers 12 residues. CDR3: CASPRDSTEAFF. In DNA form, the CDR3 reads TGTGCCAGCCCCCGGGACTCAACTGAAGCTTTCTTT.

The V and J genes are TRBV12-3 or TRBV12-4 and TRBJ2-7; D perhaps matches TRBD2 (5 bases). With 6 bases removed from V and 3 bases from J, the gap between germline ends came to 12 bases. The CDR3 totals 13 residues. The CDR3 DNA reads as TGTGCCAGCAGGTCTAGGGAGATCTACGAGCAGTACTTC. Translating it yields CASRSREIYEQYF.

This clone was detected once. CDR3 region: CASSQDRAGGGFYNEQFF. CDR3 DNA: TGTGCCAGCAGCCAAGATAGGGCGGGAGGAGGGTTTTACAATGAGCAGTTCTTC. The chain couples TRBV3-1 (or the pseudogene TRBV3-2) to TRBJ2-1; 8 positions match TRBD2. The CDR3 runs 18 residues. Germline loops: CDR1 LGHDT, CDR2 YNNKEL (reference sequence). With V trimmed by 0 bases and J by 4 bases, 11 bases remained unmatched.

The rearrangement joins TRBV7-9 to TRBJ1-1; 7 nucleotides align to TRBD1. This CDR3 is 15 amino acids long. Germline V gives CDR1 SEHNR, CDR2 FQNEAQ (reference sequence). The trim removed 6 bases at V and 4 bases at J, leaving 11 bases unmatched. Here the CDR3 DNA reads TGTGCCAGCAGTTTAAATCCAGGGGGGAGCACTGAAGCTTTCTTT. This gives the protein CASSLNPGGSTEAFF.

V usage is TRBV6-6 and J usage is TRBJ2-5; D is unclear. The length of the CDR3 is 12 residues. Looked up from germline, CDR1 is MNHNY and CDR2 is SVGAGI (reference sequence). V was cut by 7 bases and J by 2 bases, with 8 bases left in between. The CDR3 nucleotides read TGTGCCAGCAACCTATTTCAAGAGACCCAGTACTTC. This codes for CASNLFQETQYF.

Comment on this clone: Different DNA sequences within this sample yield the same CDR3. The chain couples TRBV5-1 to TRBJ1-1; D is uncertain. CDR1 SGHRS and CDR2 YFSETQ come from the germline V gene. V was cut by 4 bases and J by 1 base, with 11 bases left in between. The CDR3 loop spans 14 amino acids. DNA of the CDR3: TGCGCCAGCAGCCTGGAGCGGGGGAACACTGAAGCTTTCTTT. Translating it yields CASSLERGNTEAFF.